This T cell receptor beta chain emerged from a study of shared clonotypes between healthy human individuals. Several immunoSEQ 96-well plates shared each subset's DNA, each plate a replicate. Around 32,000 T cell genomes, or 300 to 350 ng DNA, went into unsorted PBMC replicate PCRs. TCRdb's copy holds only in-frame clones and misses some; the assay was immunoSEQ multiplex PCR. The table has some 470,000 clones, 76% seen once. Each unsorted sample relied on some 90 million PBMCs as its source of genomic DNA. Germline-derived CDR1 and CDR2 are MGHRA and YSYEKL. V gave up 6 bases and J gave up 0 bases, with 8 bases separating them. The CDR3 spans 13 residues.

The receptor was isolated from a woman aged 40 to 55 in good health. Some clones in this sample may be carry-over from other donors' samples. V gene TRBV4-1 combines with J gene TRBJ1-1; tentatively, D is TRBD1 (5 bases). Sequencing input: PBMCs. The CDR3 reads CASRPTVNTEAFF. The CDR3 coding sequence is TGCGCCAGCAGGCCGACAGTGAACACTGAAGCTTTCTTT.